One sample yielded the 20 T cell receptor beta chains listed below, sequenced in a study of regulatory and conventional T cells in RAG deficiency. The sorted conventional CD4+ T cells were CD25-low and CD127-high, with genomic DNA sequenced. Method: immunoSEQ multiplex PCR; TCRdb's copy keeps in-frame clones and lacks some. In the table there are roughly 32,000 clones, around 96% of which are singletons. This sample also belongs to another study, concerning regulatory T cells. That paper notes: Primers: 52 TRBV forward and 13 TRBJ reverse.

Source material: CD25- CD4+ T cells sorted from blood. The receptor set was obtained from a human donor in good health.

The CDR3 nucleotides read TGTGCCAGCAGTGAATATAGGAGGAGCTCCTACAATGAGCAGTTCTTC. Translation: CASSEYRRSSYNEQFF. The chain combines TRBV25-1 with TRBJ2-1; tentatively, D is TRBD2 (5 bases). The CDR3 sequence is 16 residues long. V shed 0 bases and J shed 0 bases, with 9 bases lying between them. Per the germline V gene, CDR1 is MGHDK and CDR2 is SYGVNS.

The rearrangement joins TRBV9 to TRBJ2-7; 7 bases map to TRBD2. After removal of 0 bases from V and 0 bases from J, the junction contained 6 bases not matched to a gene. The CDR3 loop spans 16 amino acids. CDR1 and CDR2 from the germline V gene are SGDLS and YYNGEE. The CDR3 DNA is TGTGCCAGCAGCGTAGGGTTCGGGAGGAGCTCCTACGAGCAGTACTTC. Translated: CASSVGFGRSSYEQYF.

The chain uses TRBV11-2 and TRBJ2-1; 8 bases line up with TRBD1. From germline, CDR1 is SGHAT and CDR2 FQNNGV. J was trimmed by 7 bases and V by 1 base; bases with no gene match: 6. The CDR3 spans 15 residues. The CDR3 loop reads CASSLGGTGGNEQFF. The CDR3 DNA is TGTGCCAGCAGCTTAGGAGGGACAGGAGGAAATGAGCAGTTCTTC.

V gene TRBV27 combines with J gene TRBJ1-5; TRBD1 agrees at 10 bases. CDR3 length equals 16 residues. The J segment lost 2 bases and the V segment lost 6 bases, leaving 7 bases of the junction unmatched. The germline gives CDR1 MNHEY, CDR2 SMNVEV (reference sequence). CDR3 residues: CASRPGTGVGNQPQHF. As DNA, the CDR3 is TGTGCCAGCAGGCCCGGGACAGGGGTTGGCAATCAGCCCCAGCATTTT.

This clone was found once. V and J are TRBV6-5 and TRBJ2-1; 9 bases agree with TRBD1. CDR1 and CDR2 from the germline V gene are MNHEY and SVGAGI. V lost 6 bases, J lost 6 bases, and 9 bases stayed unmatched. The CDR3 covers 15 residues. CDR3 loop: CASSPGTGWGNEQFF. The CDR3 nucleotides are TGTGCCAGCAGCCCCGGGACAGGGTGGGGCAATGAGCAGTTCTTC.

The chain links TRBV2 to TRBJ1-2, with D tentatively TRBD1 (5 bases). Germline V CDR1 and CDR2: SNHLY, FYNNEI. The CDR3 totals 13 residues. Trimming removed 4 bases at V and 11 bases at J, with 17 bases between. As DNA, the CDR3 is TGTGCCAGCAGTGTGCGGGGCAACCCTTTTTACACCTTC. It encodes CASSVRGNPFYTF. Full variable domain (missing parts from reference TRBV2 and TRBJ1-2): EPEVTQTPSHQVTQMGQEVILRCVPISNHLYFYWYRQILGQKVEFLVSFYNNEISEKSEIFDDQFSVERPDGSNFTLKIRSTKLEDSAMYFCASSVRGNPFYTFGSGTRLTVV.

The chain employs TRBV27 and TRBJ2-5; 8 nucleotides line up with TRBD2. Trimming took 5 bases from V and 4 from J; bases not matched to a gene: 9. From germline, CDR1 is MNHEY and CDR2 SMNVEV (reference sequence). The CDR3 contains 15 residues. The CDR3 here is CASSPERGRVETQYF. The CDR3 DNA follows: TGTGCCAGCAGTCCAGAGCGGGGGCGGGTAGAGACCCAGTACTTC.

This clone was recorded once. The rearrangement joins TRBV18 to TRBJ2-7, with D perhaps matching TRBD1 (5 bases). Germline CDR1 is KGHSH and CDR2 is LQKENI. V dropped 4 bases and J dropped 2 bases, with 15 bases sitting between them. The CDR3 is 15 residues long. CDR3 in amino acids: CASSQGAGETYEQYF. The CDR3 DNA follows: TGTGCCAGCTCACAAGGGGCCGGAGAGACCTACGAGCAGTACTTC.

The genes are TRBV4-1 and TRBJ1-1; 8 positions agree with TRBD1. This CDR3 spans 16 amino acids. The germline V gene has CDR1 MGHRA and CDR2 YSYEKL. The V and J ends lost 0 bases and 1 base, in that order; junction bases with no gene match: 4. The CDR3 loop is CASSQDQGAANTEAFF. Here the CDR3 DNA reads TGCGCCAGCAGCCAAGATCAGGGGGCAGCGAACACTGAAGCTTTCTTT.

Regarding this clone: Because the CDR3 is missing its conserved closing phenylalanine or tryptophan, this is likely a read error. The DNA is left out, because the CDR3 cannot be placed on it with certainty; the CDR3 is given as TCRdb lists it. The chain couples TRBV11-2 to TRBJ1-2; the table's D call of TRBD1 was not tested on the DNA. The CDR3 spans 13 residues, counting both ends. CDR1 and CDR2 from the germline V gene are SGHAT and FQNNGV. CDR3 region: CASSLDRRGRIIV.

V usage is TRBV2 and J usage is TRBJ2-7, with 8 positions matching TRBD2. CDR1 is SNHLY, CDR2 FYNNEI, per germline. V lost 6 bases and J lost 6; bases outside the gene matches: 4. This CDR3 is built from 12 residues. CDR3 loop: CASRGLAGEQYF. Written as DNA, the CDR3 is TGTGCCAGCAGAGGACTAGCCGGCGAGCAGTACTTC. The whole variable domain, filled in from reference TRBV2 and TRBJ2-7, reads EPEVTQTPSHQVTQMGQEVILRCVPISNHLYFYWYRQILGQKVEFLVSFYNNEISEKSEIFDDQFSVERPDGSNFTLKIRSTKLEDSAMYFCASRGLAGEQYFGPGTRLTVT.

This clone has only one observation. The chain combines TRBV19 with TRBJ1-3; D gene unclear. Germline V gene lookup returns CDR1 LNHDA and CDR2 SQIVND (reference sequence). Between the trimmed V and J ends, which lost 6 bases and 0 bases, there was a span of 9 bases. The CDR3 runs to 14 residues. The CDR3 region has the DNA TGTGCCAGTAGCAAGAGCTTCTCTGGAAACACCATATATTTT. Translated, it gives CASSKSFSGNTIYF.

The chain is built from TRBV5-1 and TRBJ2-1; maybe TRBD2 (5 bases). Germline V gene sequence: CDR1 SGHRS, CDR2 YFSETQ. Trimming shortened V by 1 base and J by 5 bases, and 13 bases separated the two germline ends. This CDR3 comprises 15 residues. The DNA for the CDR3 is TGCGCCAGCAGCTTGTGGGCGGGTTTAGACAATGAGCAGTTCTTC. This gives the protein CASSLWAGLDNEQFF.

This chain joins TRBV6-1 and TRBJ1-2; weak D call: TRBD1 (6 bases). Germline V gene data show CDR1 as MNHNS and CDR2 as SASEGT. There are 15 residues in the CDR3. Trimming left V 4 bases short and J 3 bases short, with 15 bases between. The CDR3 here is CASSAESQGYYGYTF. The CDR3 DNA sequence: TGTGCCAGCAGTGCCGAATCACAGGGATACTATGGCTACACCTTC.

V is TRBV19 and J is TRBJ1-1; D might be TRBD1 (5 bases). CDR1 LNHDA and CDR2 SQIVND come from the germline V gene (reference sequence). This CDR3 region has 16 residues. V lost 0 bases and J lost 4, with 15 bases in between. The CDR3 protein is CASSIEIQGAGTEAFF. The CDR3 bases are TGTGCCAGTAGTATAGAAATTCAGGGAGCGGGCACTGAAGCTTTCTTT.

The chain couples TRBV11-2 to TRBJ2-1; weak D call: TRBD2 (7 bases). Trimming removed 5 bases from V and 8 bases from J, with 22 bases in between. The CDR3 is 16 amino acids. Germline CDR1 reads SGHAT; CDR2 reads FQNNGV. The CDR3 sequence: CASSHFRGASSDEQFF. CDR3 coding DNA: TGTGCCAGCAGCCATTTTCGGGGGGCCTCTTCGGATGAGCAGTTCTTC.

The chain joins TRBV5-1 to TRBJ2-3, with TRBD2 identical over 7 bases. V gave up 3 bases and J gave up 2 bases; unmatched junction bases: 3. Germline loops: CDR1 SGHRS, CDR2 YFSETQ. The CDR3 sequence is 14 residues long. CDR3 nucleotides: TGCGCCAGCAGCTCCGGGGGGATCACAGATACGCAGTATTTT. Its protein is CASSSGGITDTQYF.

The J gene is TRBJ1-1, the V gene TRBV7-9; D is uncertain. The V end was cut by 3 bases, the J end by 4 bases, with 15 bases between. The CDR3 runs 15 residues. The germline CDR1 and CDR2 sequences are SEHNR and FQNEAQ (reference sequence). CDR3 region: CASSFSGGFRTEAFF. As DNA, the CDR3 is TGTGCCAGCAGCTTTTCTGGAGGGTTTCGCACTGAAGCTTTCTTT. The full variable domain, rest sourced from reference TRBV7-9 and TRBJ1-1, is DTGVSQNPRHKITKRGQNVTFRCDPISEHNRLYWYRQTLGQGPEFLTYFQNEAQLEKSRLLSDRFSAERPKGSFSTLEIQRTEQGDSAMYLCASSFSGGFRTEAFFGQGTRLTVV.

This chain links TRBV30 with TRBJ2-7; the D gene is possibly TRBD2 (5 bases). There are 14 residues in the CDR3. Trimming shortened V by 2 bases and J by 2 bases, and 13 bases separated the two germline ends. Germline V lookup: CDR1 GTSNPN, CDR2 SVGIG (reference sequence). The CDR3 bases are TGTGCCTGGAGTTCGGCGGCGGGTCCCTACGAGCAGTACTTC. This sequence encodes CAWSSAAGPYEQYF.

J is TRBJ2-2 and V is TRBV6-5, with D possibly being TRBD1 (5 bases). Trimming removed 0 bases at V and 5 bases at J, with 10 bases between. CDR1 is MNHEY, CDR2 SVGAGI, per germline. The CDR3 is 15 residues long. CDR3 DNA sequence: TGTGCCAGCAGTTACTCGACCCAGGGAACCGGGGAGCTGTTTTTT. This gives the protein CASSYSTQGTGELFF.